Below, one T cell receptor (beta chain) is given with its context. CDR1 SGHNT and CDR2 YYREEE come from the germline V gene (reference sequence). CDR3 length equals 11 residues. Trimming took 4 bases from V and 7 from J, leaving 8 bases between them. This sample is drawn from a study of blood T cell repertoires in COVID-19. Across the study: COVID-19 samples from acute and convalescent phases originated in the United States, Italy and Spain.

In the authors' workflow: From reference gene primer amplification, estimates of nucleated cell counts were derived. The method was immunoSEQ multiplex PCR; TCRdb's version includes in-frame clones alone and lacks a portion of them. V, J and clone size reflect that table, while D and trimming were determined from the DNA. Seen here are approximately 94,000 clones, approximately 87% observed once, and the top ten hold about 13%. The chain couples TRBV5-4 to TRBJ1-2; D not certain. The sequence derives from a human donor in a cohort sampled during active COVID-19. The sample consisted of peripheral blood. The CDR3 region has the DNA TGTGCCAGCAGCCCTGGGCTTGGCTACACCTTC. Translating gives CASSPGLGYTF. The full variable domain, rest sourced from reference TRBV5-4 and TRBJ1-2, is ETGVTQSPTHLIKTRGQQVTLRCSSQSGHNTVSWYQQALGQGPQFIFQYYREEENGRGNFPPRFSGLQFPNYSSELNVNALELDDSALYLCASSPGLGYTFGSGTRLTVV.